Judged by abundance, the clone carrying this T cell receptor (beta chain) is medium-sized (0.01 to 0.1%). Its antigen is unknown. The sample comes from a study of breast tumors, draining lymph nodes, adjacent tissues. Study-level points and caveats: Findings are consistent with lymph node origin and intratumoral expansion of most tumor T cells.

TCRdb analysed the multiplex PCR reads with MiXCR anew, one entry per CDR3 protein. The table records about 15,000 distinct CDR3 sequences, around half of them present only once. Trimming took 1 base from V and 0 from J, leaving 10 bases between them. The CDR3 loop spans 16 amino acids. Germline CDR1 SGHTA, CDR2 FQGNSA. Sequences were obtained from tumor-adjacent breast tissue. This sequence was found in a female donor with breast cancer. Some clones in this sample may be carry-over from other donors' samples. The chain combines TRBV7-2 with TRBJ1-3; possible D gene TRBD1, 6 bases. For the CDR3, the DNA is TGTGCCAGCAGCTTAGAGGACAGTTTCTCTGGAAACACCATATATTTT. Translation: CASSLEDSFSGNTIYF.